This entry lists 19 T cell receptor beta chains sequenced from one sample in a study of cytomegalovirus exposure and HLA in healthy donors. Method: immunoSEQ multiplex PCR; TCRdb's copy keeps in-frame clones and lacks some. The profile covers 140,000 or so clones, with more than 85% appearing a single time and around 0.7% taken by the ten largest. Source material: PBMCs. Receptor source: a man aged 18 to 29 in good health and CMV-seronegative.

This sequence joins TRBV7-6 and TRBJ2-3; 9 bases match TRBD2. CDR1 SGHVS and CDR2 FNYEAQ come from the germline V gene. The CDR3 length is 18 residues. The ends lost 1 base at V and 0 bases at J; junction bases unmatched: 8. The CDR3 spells CASSLGSGGGHSTDTQYF. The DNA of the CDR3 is TGTGCCAGCAGCTTAGGTAGCGGGGGAGGTCATAGCACAGATACGCAGTATTTT. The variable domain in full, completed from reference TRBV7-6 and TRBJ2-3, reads GAGVSQSPRYKVTKRGQDVALRCDPISGHVSLYWYRQALGQGPEFLTYFNYEAQQDKSGLPNDRFSAERPEGSISTLTIQRTEQRDSAMYRCASSLGSGGGHSTDTQYFGPGTRLTVL.

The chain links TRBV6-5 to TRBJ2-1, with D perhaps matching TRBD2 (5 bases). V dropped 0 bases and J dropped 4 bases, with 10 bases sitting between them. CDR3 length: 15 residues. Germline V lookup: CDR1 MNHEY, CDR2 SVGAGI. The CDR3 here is CASSYSGVNYNEQFF. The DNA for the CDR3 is TGTGCCAGCAGTTACTCGGGAGTAAATTACAATGAGCAGTTCTTC.

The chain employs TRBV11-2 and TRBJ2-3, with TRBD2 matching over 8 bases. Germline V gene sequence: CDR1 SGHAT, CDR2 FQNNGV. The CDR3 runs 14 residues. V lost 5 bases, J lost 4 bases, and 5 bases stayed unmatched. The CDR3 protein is CASSPGLAADTQYF. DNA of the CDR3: TGTGCCAGCAGCCCAGGACTAGCAGCAGATACGCAGTATTTT.

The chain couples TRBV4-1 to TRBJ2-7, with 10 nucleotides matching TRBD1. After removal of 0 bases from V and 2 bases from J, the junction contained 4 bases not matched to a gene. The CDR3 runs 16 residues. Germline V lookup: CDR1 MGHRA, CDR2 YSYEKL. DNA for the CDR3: TGCGCCAGCAGCCAAGATAGGACAGGGGGGACCTACGAGCAGTACTTC. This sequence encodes CASSQDRTGGTYEQYF.

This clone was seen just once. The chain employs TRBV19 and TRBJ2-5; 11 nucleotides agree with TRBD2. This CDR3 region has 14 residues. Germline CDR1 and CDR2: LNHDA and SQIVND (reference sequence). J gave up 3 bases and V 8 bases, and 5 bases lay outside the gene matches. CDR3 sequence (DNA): TGTGCCAGTCGAGTAGCGGGGGGGGAAGAGACCCAGTACTTC. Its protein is CASRVAGGEETQYF.

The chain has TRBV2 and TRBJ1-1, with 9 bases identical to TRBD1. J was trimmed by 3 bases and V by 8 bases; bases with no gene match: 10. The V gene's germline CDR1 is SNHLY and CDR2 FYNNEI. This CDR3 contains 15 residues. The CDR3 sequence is CASGGQGLSYTEAFF. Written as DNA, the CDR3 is TGTGCCAGCGGAGGACAGGGGCTATCGTACACTGAAGCTTTCTTT.

The CDR3 sequence: CSVGQRMNTEAFF. DNA for the CDR3: TGCAGCGTTGGACAGAGAATGAACACTGAAGCTTTCTTT. The J gene is TRBJ1-1, the V gene TRBV29-1; TRBD1 might be the D (5 bases). Between the trimmed V and J ends, which lost 4 bases and 0 bases, there was a span of 9 bases. The CDR3 is made up of 13 amino acids. In germline, CDR1 is SQVTM, CDR2 ANQGSEA.

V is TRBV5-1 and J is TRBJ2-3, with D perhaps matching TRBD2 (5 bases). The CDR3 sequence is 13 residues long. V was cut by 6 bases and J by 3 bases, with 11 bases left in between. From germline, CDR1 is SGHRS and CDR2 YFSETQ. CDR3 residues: CASNWGATDTQYF. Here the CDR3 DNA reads TGCGCCAGCAACTGGGGAGCGACAGATACGCAGTATTTT.

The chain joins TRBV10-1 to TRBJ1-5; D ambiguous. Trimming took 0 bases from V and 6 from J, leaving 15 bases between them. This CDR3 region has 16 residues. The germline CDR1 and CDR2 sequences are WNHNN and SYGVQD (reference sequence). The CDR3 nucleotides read TGCGCCAGCAGTGAGTCCAAGGAGAGAGGGAGTCAGCCCCAGCATTTT. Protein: CASSESKERGSQPQHF.

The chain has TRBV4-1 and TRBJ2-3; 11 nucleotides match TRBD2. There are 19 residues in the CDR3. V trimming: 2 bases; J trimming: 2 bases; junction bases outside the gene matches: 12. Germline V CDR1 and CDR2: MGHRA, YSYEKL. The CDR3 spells CASSQTGTSGSVNTDTQYF. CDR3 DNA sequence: TGCGCCAGCAGCCAAACCGGGACTAGCGGAAGCGTAAACACAGATACGCAGTATTTT.

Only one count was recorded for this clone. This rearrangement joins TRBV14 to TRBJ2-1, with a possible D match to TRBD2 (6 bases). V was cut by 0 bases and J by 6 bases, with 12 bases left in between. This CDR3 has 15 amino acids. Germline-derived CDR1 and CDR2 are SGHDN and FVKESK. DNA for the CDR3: TGTGCCAGCAGCCAAGAAAGTTGGGGGGTCAATGAGCAGTTCTTC. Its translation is CASSQESWGVNEQFF. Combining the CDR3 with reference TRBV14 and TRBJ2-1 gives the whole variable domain EAGVTQFPSHSVIEKGQTVTLRCDPISGHDNLYWYRRVMGKEIKFLLHFVKESKQDESGMPNNRFLAERTGGTYSTLKVQPAELEDSGVYFCASSQESWGVNEQFFGPGTRLTVL.

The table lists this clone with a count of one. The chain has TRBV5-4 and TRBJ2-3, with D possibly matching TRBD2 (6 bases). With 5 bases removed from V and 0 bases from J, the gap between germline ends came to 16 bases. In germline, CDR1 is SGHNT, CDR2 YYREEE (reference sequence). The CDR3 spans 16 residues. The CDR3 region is CASSPSAGSSTDTQYF. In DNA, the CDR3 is TGTGCCAGCAGTCCTTCCGCGGGATCTAGCACAGATACGCAGTATTTT.

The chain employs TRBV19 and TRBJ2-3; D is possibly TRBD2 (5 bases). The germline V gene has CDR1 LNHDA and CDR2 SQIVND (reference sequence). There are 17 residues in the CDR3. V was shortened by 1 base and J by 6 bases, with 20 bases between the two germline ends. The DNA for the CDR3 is TGTGCCAGTAGTATAGGGCCCCCTAGCCGGGCGGTGGATACGCAGTATTTT. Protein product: CASSIGPPSRAVDTQYF.

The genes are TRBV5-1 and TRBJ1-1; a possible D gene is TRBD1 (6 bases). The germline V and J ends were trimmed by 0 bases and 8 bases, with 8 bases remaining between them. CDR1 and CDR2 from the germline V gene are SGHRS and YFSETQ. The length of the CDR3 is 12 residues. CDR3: CASSLDGQEAFF. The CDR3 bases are TGCGCCAGCAGCTTGGACGGACAGGAAGCTTTCTTT.

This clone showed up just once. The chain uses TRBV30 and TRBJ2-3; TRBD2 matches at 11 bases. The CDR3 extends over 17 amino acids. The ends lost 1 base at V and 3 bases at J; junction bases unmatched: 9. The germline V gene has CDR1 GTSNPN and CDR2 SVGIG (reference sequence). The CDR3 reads CAWSGTSGSIRTDTQYF. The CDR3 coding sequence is TGTGCCTGGAGTGGCACTAGCGGGAGTATCAGGACAGATACGCAGTATTTT.

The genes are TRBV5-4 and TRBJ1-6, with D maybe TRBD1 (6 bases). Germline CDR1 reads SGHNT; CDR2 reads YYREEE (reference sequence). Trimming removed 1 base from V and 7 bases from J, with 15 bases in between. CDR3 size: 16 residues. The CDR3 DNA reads TGTGCCAGCAGCTTGCAGGGACATATTATGAATTCACCCCTCCACTTT. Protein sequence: CASSLQGHIMNSPLHF.

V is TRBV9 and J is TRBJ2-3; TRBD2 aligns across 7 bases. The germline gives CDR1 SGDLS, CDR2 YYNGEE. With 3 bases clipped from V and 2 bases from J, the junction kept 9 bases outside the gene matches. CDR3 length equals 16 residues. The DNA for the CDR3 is TGTGCCAGCAGCGCCCTGGGCGGGGGTTACACAGATACGCAGTATTTT. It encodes CASSALGGGYTDTQYF.

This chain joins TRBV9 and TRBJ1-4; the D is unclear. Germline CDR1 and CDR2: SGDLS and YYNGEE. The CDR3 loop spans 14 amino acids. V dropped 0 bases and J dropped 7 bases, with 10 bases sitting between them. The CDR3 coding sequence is TGTGCCAGCAGCGTAGGGAGTATTGGTGAAAAACTGTTTTTT. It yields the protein CASSVGSIGEKLFF.

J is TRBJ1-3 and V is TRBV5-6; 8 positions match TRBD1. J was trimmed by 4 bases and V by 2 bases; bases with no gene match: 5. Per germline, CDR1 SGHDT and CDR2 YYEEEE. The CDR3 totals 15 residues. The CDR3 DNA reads TGTGCCAGCAGCTTCCAGGACAGGGCCGGAAACACCATATATTTT. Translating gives CASSFQDRAGNTIYF.